The 29 T cell receptor beta chains presented below share a single source sample, sequenced in a study of T-cell reconstitution after alpha-beta-depleted transplantation in children. For TCRbeta, the library was prepared with unique molecular identifiers. One entry per CDR3 protein, called by TCRdb with MiXCR from the PCR reads. The sample carries a few hundred thousand distinct CDR3 sequences, more than 20% recorded once. Sequenced here: PBMCs, sampled before TCRalphabeta/CD19-depleted stem cell transplant. The receptors derive from a boy younger than two with Wiskott-Aldrich syndrome, due to receive a stem cell transplant.

This clonotype was seen a few times. The chain carries TRBV4-1 and TRBJ2-1; 10 bases agree with TRBD1. Germline-derived CDR1 and CDR2 are MGHRA and YSYEKL. Germline trimming cut 1 base from V and 6 bases from J; bases unmatched to any gene: 6. The CDR3 runs 16 residues. The CDR3 coding sequence is TGCGCCAGCAGCCAAGCAATGGACAGGGGGAGCAATGAGCAGTTCTTC. Translating gives CASSQAMDRGSNEQFF.

V usage is TRBV28 and J usage is TRBJ1-5; D remains ambiguous. V lost 8 bases and J lost 2, with 19 bases in between. CDR1 and CDR2 (germline): MDHEN, SYDVKM. There are 16 residues in the CDR3. The CDR3 reads CASDLTGSEGNQPQHF. The CDR3 coding sequence is TGTGCCAGCGATCTCACTGGGTCGGAGGGCAATCAGCCCCAGCATTTT.

This clonotype was seen a handful of times. The V gene is TRBV5-1, the J gene TRBJ2-3; the D gene is possibly TRBD1 (6 bases). The CDR3 spans 14 residues. The V end was cut by 0 bases, the J end by 11 bases, with 16 bases between. The germline V gene has CDR1 SGHRS and CDR2 YFSETQ. CDR3 protein: CASSLVDTQGRQYF. The CDR3 coding sequence is TGCGCCAGCAGCTTGGTTGATACACAGGGTAGGCAGTATTTT.

This clonotype occurred a few times. The gene calls are TRBV7-2 and TRBJ2-5; tentative D call: TRBD2 (5 bases). The V end was cut by 2 bases, the J end by 0 bases, with 13 bases between. Germline V gene lookup returns CDR1 SGHTA and CDR2 FQGNSA. The CDR3 length is 16 residues. The CDR3 spells CASSLRGRRNQETQYF. The CDR3 bases are TGTGCCAGCAGCTTACGAGGGCGAAGAAACCAAGAGACCCAGTACTTC.

V usage is TRBV3-1 and J usage is TRBJ1-2; TRBD1 is a possible D gene (6 bases). Germline CDR1 is LGHDT and CDR2 is YNNKEL (reference sequence). Trimming pared 3 bases from V and 2 bases from J, leaving 13 bases between. CDR3 size: 15 residues. The CDR3, as DNA: TGTGCCAGCAGCCACCAAGACAGGACCAACTATGGCTACACCTTC. Protein sequence: CASSHQDRTNYGYTF.

In this sample, this clonotype turned up a few times. The chain has TRBV20-1 and TRBJ1-1, with D maybe TRBD1 (6 bases). V lost 6 bases and J 1 base, leaving 9 bases between the germline ends. Germline lookup yields CDR1 DFQATT and CDR2 SNEGSKA (reference sequence). The CDR3 runs to 12 residues. Written as DNA, the CDR3 is TGCAGTGCCGTACAGGGGAACACTGAAGCTTTCTTT. Translated, it gives CSAVQGNTEAFF.

The chain combines TRBV20-1 with TRBJ2-2, with 8 positions matching TRBD1. The trim removed 5 bases at V and 2 bases at J, leaving 4 bases unmatched. The CDR3 covers 14 residues. Germline CDR1 DFQATT, CDR2 SNEGSKA (reference sequence). The CDR3 nucleotides are TGCAGTGCTGGACAGGGAGCTAACACCGGGGAGCTGTTTTTT. Encoded protein: CSAGQGANTGELFF.

This rearrangement joins TRBV5-1 to TRBJ2-1; possible D gene TRBD2, 6 bases. V was pared by 0 bases and J by 8 bases, with 18 bases between. CDR1 and CDR2 (germline): SGHRS, YFSETQ. The CDR3 sequence is 16 residues long. The CDR3 loop is CASSLDGLPTADEQFF. The CDR3 DNA reads as TGCGCCAGCAGCTTGGACGGACTACCAACCGCCGATGAGCAGTTCTTC.

This chain connects TRBV5-1 to TRBJ2-7; weak D call: TRBD2 (5 bases). CDR1 and CDR2 (germline): SGHRS, YFSETQ. This CDR3 has 15 amino acids. The germline V and J ends were trimmed by 5 bases and 2 bases, with 17 bases remaining between them. CDR3 sequence: CASSMVTGSTYEQYF. CDR3 sequence (DNA): TGCGCCAGCAGTATGGTAACGGGAAGCACCTACGAGCAGTACTTC.

The chain has TRBV7-2 and TRBJ2-2, with 9 nucleotides matching TRBD1. Germline V CDR1 and CDR2: SGHTA, FQGNSA. With 3 bases clipped from V and 1 base from J, the junction kept 3 bases outside the gene matches. The CDR3 runs 16 residues. CDR3 sequence: CASSLTGGVNTGELFF. In DNA form, the CDR3 reads TGTGCCAGCAGCTTGACAGGGGGGGTGAACACCGGGGAGCTGTTTTTT.

This chain joins TRBV28 and TRBJ2-3, with 8 bases lining up with TRBD1. Per the germline V gene, CDR1 is MDHEN and CDR2 is SYDVKM. The CDR3 extends over 14 amino acids. V was clipped by 3 bases and J by 8 bases; unmatched bases: 7. The CDR3 region is CASSLDRVDSTQYF. DNA of the CDR3: TGTGCCAGCAGTTTGGACAGGGTCGATAGTACGCAGTATTTT.

This clonotype has a handful of counts. The rearrangement uses TRBV12-3 or TRBV12-4 and TRBJ2-5; D is unresolved. The CDR3 has 13 amino acids. V was pared by 4 bases and J by 2 bases, with 8 bases between. CDR3 bases: TGTGCCAGCAGTTATGACCTACAAGAGACCCAGTACTTC. It yields the protein CASSYDLQETQYF.

The chain joins TRBV10-3 to TRBJ2-3, with no clear D. CDR1 and CDR2 from the germline V gene are ENHRY and SYGVKD. The CDR3 is made up of 14 amino acids. The ends were cut back, 5 bases at V and 3 bases at J, with 12 bases in the middle. CDR3 amino acids: CAISSGVETDTQYF. CDR3 nucleotide sequence: TGTGCCATCAGTTCAGGAGTGGAAACAGATACGCAGTATTTT.

This clonotype occurred a few times. This chain uses TRBV5-1 with TRBJ2-1; the D is unclear. V was cut by 5 bases and J by 8 bases, with 14 bases left in between. Germline CDR1 reads SGHRS; CDR2 reads YFSETQ. The CDR3 covers 13 residues. The CDR3 DNA is TGCGCCAGCAGAGCGAGGAGCGCAGATGAGCAGTTCTTC. Its protein product is CASRARSADEQFF.

The rearrangement uses TRBV9 and TRBJ2-5; 9 nucleotides align to TRBD1. The CDR3 contains 17 residues. Trimming cost V 2 bases and J 7 bases; bases outside gene matches: 15. The V gene's germline CDR1 is SGDLS and CDR2 YYNGEE. This chain's CDR3 is CASSVSTPGQGALTQYF. Written as DNA, the CDR3 is TGTGCCAGCAGCGTGTCTACCCCGGGACAGGGAGCGTTGACCCAGTACTTC.

The V and J genes are TRBV29-1 and TRBJ2-1; 9 bases are a match to TRBD2. V lost 6 bases, J lost 3 bases, and 9 bases stayed unmatched. The CDR3 is made up of 15 amino acids. CDR1 and CDR2 (germline): SQVTM, ANQGSEA. The CDR3 DNA is TGCAGCGTCAACCCGGGACTAGCTCTCTACAATGAGCAGTTCTTC. Amino acid sequence: CSVNPGLALYNEQFF.

This chain joins TRBV5-1 and TRBJ2-1; the match to TRBD2 covers 14 bases. The CDR3 length is 16 residues. V lost 3 bases and J lost 9; bases outside the gene matches: 8. Germline V gene lookup returns CDR1 SGHRS and CDR2 YFSETQ. The CDR3 loop reads CASSWTGTSGRGEQFF. CDR3 DNA: TGCGCCAGCAGCTGGACCGGGACTAGCGGGAGAGGTGAGCAGTTCTTC.

This clonotype occurred a few times. V is TRBV15 and J is TRBJ2-1; D gene uncertain. Germline-derived CDR1 and CDR2 are LNHNV and YYDKDF (reference sequence). Deletions cut 5 bases from V and 8 bases from J, with 13 bases between. This CDR3 spans 13 amino acids. CDR3 coding DNA: TGTGCCACCAGCCACACGATCGCGTATGAGCAGTTCTTC. It translates to CATSHTIAYEQFF.

J is TRBJ2-2 and V is TRBV7-9; D unclear. Germline-derived CDR1 and CDR2 are SEHNR and FQNEAQ (reference sequence). The CDR3 length is 13 residues. Trimming took off 2 bases at V and 6 bases at J, with 7 bases between the two ends. The CDR3 coding sequence is TGTGCCAGCAGCTTACAGTGGCCCGGGGAGCTGTTTTTT. This gives the protein CASSLQWPGELFF. Combining the CDR3 with reference TRBV7-9 and TRBJ2-2 gives the whole variable domain DTGVSQNPRHKITKRGQNVTFRCDPISEHNRLYWYRQTLGQGPEFLTYFQNEAQLEKSRLLSDRFSAERPKGSFSTLEIQRTEQGDSAMYLCASSLQWPGELFFGEGSRLTVL.

This clonotype was counted only a few times. The genes are TRBV5-1 and TRBJ2-1; 8 nucleotides line up with TRBD1. With V trimmed by 3 bases and J by 2 bases, 10 bases remained unmatched. Germline-derived CDR1 and CDR2 are SGHRS and YFSETQ. CDR3 length: 17 amino acids. CDR3 protein: CASSWNLDRVAYNEQFF. The CDR3 DNA reads as TGCGCCAGCAGCTGGAATTTGGACAGGGTAGCCTACAATGAGCAGTTCTTC.

The chain couples TRBV20-1 to TRBJ2-1; 13 bases are a match to TRBD2. Germline V lookup: CDR1 DFQATT, CDR2 SNEGSKA (reference sequence). V lost 4 bases to trimming and J lost 5 bases; unmatched junction nucleotides: 2. This CDR3 has 14 residues. DNA of the CDR3: TGCAGTGCTAAGACTAGCGGGAGGAACAATGAGCAGTTCTTC. It yields the protein CSAKTSGRNNEQFF.

This clonotype has just a few counts. The chain uses TRBV5-1 and TRBJ1-6, with D possibly TRBD1 on 5 matching bases. This CDR3 region has 14 residues. V was clipped by 2 bases and J by 5 bases, with 8 bases between them. From germline, CDR1 is SGHRS and CDR2 YFSETQ. The CDR3 DNA is TGCGCCAGCAGCTTAGAAGGGGATAATTCACCCCTCCACTTT. It translates to CASSLEGDNSPLHF.

The chain couples TRBV11-2 to TRBJ1-3, with D tentatively TRBD1 (5 bases). The CDR3 sequence is 17 residues long. Germline values: CDR1 SGHAT, CDR2 FQNNGV. V lost 5 bases to trimming and J lost 0 bases, with 17 bases between them. CDR3 DNA sequence: TGTGCCAGCAGCAGACCCGGGACGACGAGCTCTGGAAACACCATATATTTT. It specifies CASSRPGTTSSGNTIYF.

V and J are TRBV20-1 and TRBJ1-2; no reliable D call. The V end was cut by 3 bases, the J end by 2 bases, with 7 bases between. CDR1 and CDR2 from the germline V gene are DFQATT and SNEGSKA (reference sequence). The CDR3 totals 12 residues. The DNA of the CDR3 is TGCAGTGCTAGGACGGCCAACTATGGCTACACCTTC. Translating it yields CSARTANYGYTF.

The DNA of the CDR3 is TGTGCCAGTACTCCACAAGGGCAGGTCTACAATGAGCAGTTCTTC. Translating gives CASTPQGQVYNEQFF. The chain carries TRBV19 and TRBJ2-1; D is ambiguous. Germline V gene sequence: CDR1 LNHDA, CDR2 SQIVND (reference sequence). The CDR3 has 15 amino acids. V was cut by 7 bases and J by 3 bases, with 16 bases left in between.

This clonotype was seen only a few times. The chain is built from TRBV27 and TRBJ2-1; D is ambiguous. CDR1 is MNHEY, CDR2 SMNVEV, per germline (reference sequence). The ends were cut back, 1 base at V and 1 base at J, with 11 bases in the middle. The CDR3 length is 16 residues. CDR3 nucleotide sequence: TGTGCCAGCAGTTTATTGGCGGTGGGATCCTACAATGAGCAGTTCTTC. It translates to CASSLLAVGSYNEQFF.

The chain couples TRBV20-1 to TRBJ2-5; 12 bases map to TRBD2. The CDR3 is 16 amino acids. V gave up 5 bases and J gave up 3 bases; unmatched junction bases: 10. Looked up from germline, CDR1 is DFQATT and CDR2 is SNEGSKA (reference sequence). The CDR3 nucleotides are TGCAGTGCTCTACCTAGACTAGCGGGAGTTGAAGAGACCCAGTACTTC. Residues: CSALPRLAGVEETQYF.

This clonotype was observed many times. This chain links TRBV12-3 or TRBV12-4 with TRBJ2-7; unclear D gene. V was pared by 1 base and J by 1 base, with 5 bases between. CDR3 length: 13 amino acids. The CDR3 reads CASSLGASYEQYF. Written as DNA, the CDR3 is TGTGCCAGCAGTTTAGGGGCGTCCTACGAGCAGTACTTC.

The chain joins TRBV7-2 to TRBJ2-5, with a weak D call TRBD2 (5 bases). Germline-derived CDR1 and CDR2 are SGHTA and FQGNSA. This CDR3 has 14 residues. V lost 3 bases and J 2 bases, leaving 10 bases between the germline ends. CDR3 sequence (DNA): TGTGCCAGCAGCTTTCGTAGGGAGCAAGAGACCCAGTACTTC. Encoded protein: CASSFRREQETQYF.